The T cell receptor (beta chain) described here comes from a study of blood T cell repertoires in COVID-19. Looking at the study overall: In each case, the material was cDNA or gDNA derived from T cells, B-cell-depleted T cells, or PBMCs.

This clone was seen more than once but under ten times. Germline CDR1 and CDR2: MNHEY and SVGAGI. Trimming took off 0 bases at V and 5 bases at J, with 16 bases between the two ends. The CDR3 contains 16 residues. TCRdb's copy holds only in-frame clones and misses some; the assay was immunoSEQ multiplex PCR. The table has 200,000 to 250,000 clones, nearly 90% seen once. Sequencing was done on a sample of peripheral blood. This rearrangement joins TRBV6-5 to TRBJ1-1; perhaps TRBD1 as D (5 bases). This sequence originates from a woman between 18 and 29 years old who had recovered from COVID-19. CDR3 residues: CASSYSSLYRWTEAFF. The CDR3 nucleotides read TGTGCCAGCAGTTACTCGAGCCTCTACAGGTGGACTGAAGCTTTCTTT.